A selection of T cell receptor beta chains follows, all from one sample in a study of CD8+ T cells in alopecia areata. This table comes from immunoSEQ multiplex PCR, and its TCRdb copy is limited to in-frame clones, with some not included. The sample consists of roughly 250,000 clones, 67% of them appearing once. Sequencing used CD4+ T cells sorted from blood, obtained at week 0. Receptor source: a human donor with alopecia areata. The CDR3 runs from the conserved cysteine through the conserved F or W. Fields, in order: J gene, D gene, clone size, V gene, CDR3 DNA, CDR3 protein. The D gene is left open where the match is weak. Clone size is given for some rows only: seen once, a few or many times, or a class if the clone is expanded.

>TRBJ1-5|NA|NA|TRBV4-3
TGCGCCAGCAGCCAAGTCCGGGGGAGTCAGCCCCAGCATTTT
CASSQVRGSQPQHF
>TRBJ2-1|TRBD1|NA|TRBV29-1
TGCAGCGTGGACAGGGGGCGAGCAGCCTACAATGAGCAGTTCTTC
CSVDRGRAAYNEQFF
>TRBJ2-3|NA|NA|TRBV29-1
TGCAGCGTTGGACATAGCACAGATACGCAGTATTTT
CSVGHSTDTQYF
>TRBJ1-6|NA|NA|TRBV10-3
TGTGCCATCAGTGGAGGAAATACAGGTTCACCCCTCCACTTT
CAISGGNTGSPLHF
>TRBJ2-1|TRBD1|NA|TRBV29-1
TGCAGCGTTGATAGGGACAGGGGAGTGAATGAGCAGTTCTTC
CSVDRDRGVNEQFF
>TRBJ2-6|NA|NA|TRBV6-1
TGTGCCAGCAGTCGATCTGGGGCCAACGTCCTGACTTTC
CASSRSGANVLTF
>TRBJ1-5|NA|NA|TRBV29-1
TGCAGCGTTGCGGGGGGTAGCAATCAGCCCCAGCATTTT
CSVAGGSNQPQHF
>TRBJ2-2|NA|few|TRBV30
TGTGCCTGGAGTGTACTCTACACCGGGGAGCTGTTTTTT
CAWSVLYTGELFF
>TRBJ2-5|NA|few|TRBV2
TGTGCCAGCAACCGGGACTTCAAAGAGACCCAGTACTTC
CASNRDFKETQYF
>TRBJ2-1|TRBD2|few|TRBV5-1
TGCGCCAGCAGGCTGGGACTAGGAGAGGGCAATGAGCAGTTCTTC
CASRLGLGEGNEQFF
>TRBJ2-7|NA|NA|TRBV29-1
TGCAGCGTTGGATCTAAAACCTACGAGCAGTACTTC
CSVGSKTYEQYF
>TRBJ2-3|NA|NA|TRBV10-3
TGTGCCATCAGGAGTACAGATACGCAGTATTTT
CAIRSTDTQYF
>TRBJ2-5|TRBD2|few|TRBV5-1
TGCGCCAGCCAATTACTCAGCGGGGCCCAAGAGACCCAGTACTTC
CASQLLSGAQETQYF
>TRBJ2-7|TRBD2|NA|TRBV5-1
TGCGCCAGCAGCGGGCGTCCTAGCGGGGGGGCGAGGGAGCAGTACTTC
CASSGRPSGGAREQYF
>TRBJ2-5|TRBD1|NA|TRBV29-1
TGCAGCGTGGACAGGGTTAGGGGAGAGACCCAGTACTTC
CSVDRVRGETQYF
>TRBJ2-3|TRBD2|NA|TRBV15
TGTGCCACCAGCAGAGCCCATCCATTAGCGGGGGCCACAGATACGCAGTATTTT
CATSRAHPLAGATDTQYF
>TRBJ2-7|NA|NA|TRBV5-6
TGTGCCAGCAGCTTAGCACAGCTATCCTACGAGCAGTACTTC
CASSLAQLSYEQYF
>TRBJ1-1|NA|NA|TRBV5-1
TGCGCCAGCAGCTCCCGGACACCGCGCACTGAAGCTTTCTTT
CASSSRTPRTEAFF
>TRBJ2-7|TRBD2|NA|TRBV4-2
TGTGCCAGCAGCCACGGAACTAGCGATTACGAGCAGTACTTC
CASSHGTSDYEQYF
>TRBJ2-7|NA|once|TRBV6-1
TGTGCCAGCAGTCAATTGTACGAGCAGTACTTC
CASSQLYEQYF
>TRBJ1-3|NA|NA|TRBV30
TGTGCCTGGAGTAGATTCTCTGGAAACACCATATATTTT
CAWSRFSGNTIYF
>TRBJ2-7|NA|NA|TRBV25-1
TGTGCCAGCAGTGAATACCGGGACGGAGTCTACGAGCAGTACTTC
CASSEYRDGVYEQYF
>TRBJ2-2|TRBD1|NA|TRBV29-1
TGCAGCGTTGCCAGGGGGAGTACCGGGGAGCTGTTTTTT
CSVARGSTGELFF
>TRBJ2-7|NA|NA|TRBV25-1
TGTGCCAGCAGTGGTAGGCGGCAGTACTTC
CASSGRRQYF
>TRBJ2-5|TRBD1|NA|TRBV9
TGTGCCAGCAGCCAGGACAGGGTGGAGACCCAGTACTTC
CASSQDRVETQYF
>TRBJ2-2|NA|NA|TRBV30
TGTGCCTGGAAGTGGCAGCCCACCGGGGAGCTGTTTTTT
CAWKWQPTGELFF
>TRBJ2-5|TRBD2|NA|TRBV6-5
TGTGCCAGCAGTACCTCCGGGACTAGGAAAGAGACCCAGTACTTC
CASSTSGTRKETQYF
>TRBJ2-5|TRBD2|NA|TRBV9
TGTGCCAGCAGCCTCGGGACTAGCGGAGAGACCCAGTACTTC
CASSLGTSGETQYF
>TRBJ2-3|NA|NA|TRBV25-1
TGTGCCAGCAGTTTGTCTAGGACCCCCAGATTTGATACGCAGTATTTT
CASSLSRTPRFDTQYF
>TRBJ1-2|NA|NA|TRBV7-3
TGTGCCAGCAGTTCCACGGACGGTTATGGCTACACCTTC
CASSSTDGYGYTF
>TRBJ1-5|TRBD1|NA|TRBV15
TGTGCCACCAGCAGCACAGGGGGCTGGCAGCCCCAGCATTTT
CATSSTGGWQPQHF
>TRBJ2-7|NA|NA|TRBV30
TGTGCCTGGAGTGTACTATCCTACGAGCAGTACTTC
CAWSVLSYEQYF
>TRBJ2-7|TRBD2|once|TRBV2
TGTGCCAGCAGCGGGACTAGATTTTACGAGCAGTACTTC
CASSGTRFYEQYF
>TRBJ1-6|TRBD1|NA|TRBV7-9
TGTGCCAGCAGCTCACAGAGACAGGGTGATAATTCACCCCTCCACTTT
CASSSQRQGDNSPLHF
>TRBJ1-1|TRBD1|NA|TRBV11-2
TGTGCCAGCAGCTTAAGACAGGGAGCCCAAGCTTTCTTT
CASSLRQGAQAFF
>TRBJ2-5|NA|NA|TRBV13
TGTGCCAGCAGCCATCGGTCGGCGGGGATGAGGGAGACCCAGTACTTC
CASSHRSAGMRETQYF
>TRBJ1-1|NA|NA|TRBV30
TGTGCCTGCGCCCCGGACACTGAAGCTTTCTTT
CACAPDTEAFF
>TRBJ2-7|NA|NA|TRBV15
TGTGCCACCAGCAGAGGGAAGTTCTTACACGAGCAGTACTTC
CATSRGKFLHEQYF
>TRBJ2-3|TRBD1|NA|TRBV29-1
TGCAGCGGGTCGACAGGGGCGGTAACAGATACGCAGTATTTT
CSGSTGAVTDTQYF
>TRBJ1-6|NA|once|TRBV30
TGTGCCTGGAACCATAATTCACCCCTCCACTTT
CAWNHNSPLHF
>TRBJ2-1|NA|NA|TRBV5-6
TGTGCCAGCAGCTGGGGGACACCCGTCAGCGGGCAGTTCTTC
CASSWGTPVSGQFF
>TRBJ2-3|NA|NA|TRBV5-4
TGTGCCAGCAGTTTCCCGGGGGGCACAGATACGCAGTATTTT
CASSFPGGTDTQYF
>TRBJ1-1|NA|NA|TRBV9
TGTGCCAGCAGCGGAGGGAACACTGAAGCTTTCTTT
CASSGGNTEAFF
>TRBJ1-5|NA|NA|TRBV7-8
TGTGCCAGCAGCCTTGCGCGGGATCAGCCCCAGCATTTT
CASSLARDQPQHF
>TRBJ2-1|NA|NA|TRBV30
TGTGCCGGCCGCGGTGTGTCTGAGCAGTTCTTC
CAGRGVSEQFF
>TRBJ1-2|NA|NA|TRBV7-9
TGTGCCAGCAGCCCCCTCGTCGGCTACACCTTC
CASSPLVGYTF
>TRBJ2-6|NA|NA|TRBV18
TGTGCCAGCTCACCCAAGGGGCCTGGGGCCAACGTCCTGACTTTC
CASSPKGPGANVLTF
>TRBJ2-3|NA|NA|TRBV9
TGTGCCAGCAGCGTAGTGGGCACAGATACGCAGTATTTT
CASSVVGTDTQYF
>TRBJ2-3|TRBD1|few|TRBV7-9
TGTGCCAGCAGCTTACAAGTCCCCGGGACAGTCGAGTATTTT
CASSLQVPGTVEYF
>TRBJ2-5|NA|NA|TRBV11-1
TGTGCCAGCAGCTTTCGCCAGGGGGGTATTCAAGAGACCCAGTACTTC
CASSFRQGGIQETQYF
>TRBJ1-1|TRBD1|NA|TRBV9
TGTGCCAGCAGCCCACAGGGGGCAAACACTGAAGCTTTCTTT
CASSPQGANTEAFF
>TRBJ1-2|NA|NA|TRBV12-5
TGTGCTAGTGGTTTGCCTGCCTATGGCTACACCTTC
CASGLPAYGYTF
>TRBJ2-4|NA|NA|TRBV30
TGTGCCTGGGGCCCCGGGATGAGTTCGAACATTCAGTACTTC
CAWGPGMSSNIQYF
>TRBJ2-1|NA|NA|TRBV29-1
TGCAGCGTTGAATATAGGCAGGCTGGCGAGCAGTTCTTC
CSVEYRQAGEQFF
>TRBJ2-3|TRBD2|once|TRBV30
TGTGCCCGGGCACCTAGCGGGGTAGAAGATACGCAGTATTTT
CARAPSGVEDTQYF